Here is one T cell receptor beta chain with its context. Premalignant or tumor cells were enriched by macro-dissection after pathologic assessment. These data are taken from a study of immune evolution from preneoplasia to lung adenocarcinoma. The V and J ends lost 6 bases and 4 bases, in that order; junction bases with no gene match: 1. CDR1 and CDR2 (germline): SQVTM, ANQGSEA. The CDR3 runs to 12 residues. This table comes from immunoSEQ multiplex PCR, and its TCRdb copy is limited to in-frame clones, with some not included. The repertoire holds thousands of clones, with 82% as singletons. V is TRBV29-1 and J is TRBJ2-5, with 11 positions matching TRBD1. Sequenced: FFPE minimally invasive lung adenocarcinoma tissue. This receptor was obtained from a person between 65 and 79 years old with lung adenocarcinoma. The CDR3 coding sequence is TGCAGCGTGGGACAGGGGGTAGAGACCCAGTACTTC. Its protein product is CSVGQGVETQYF.